These 20 T cell receptor beta chains came from one sample sequenced in a study of T cells in women clearing cervical HPV infection listed by TCRdb under 2018. Receptor libraries were prepared by the immunoSEQ multiplex PCR assay. The source is immuneACCESS, and TCRdb retained only in-frame sequences with V and J called. Part of the clones is not carried over; for the studies checked, unresolved V genes explain less than half of this, and the remainder is unexplained. This specimen's table enumerates some 25,000 clones. The ten largest make up 3.7% of the sample. The sequenced sample consisted of blood buffy coat. Receptors originate from a woman aged 18-70 years with a cervical HPV16 infection that either progressed to CIN3+ or cleared (not recorded which).

Note on this clone: The CDR3 is cut off 3 residues early in the read; its end comes from the germline J gene. The chain uses TRBV18 and TRBJ1-2; D perhaps matches TRBD1 (6 bases). This CDR3 comprises 14 residues. CDR1 and CDR2 (germline): KGHSH, LQKENI. The chain's CDR3 is CASSRDIGSYDYTF. The sequenced part of the CDR3 DNA is TGTGCCAGCTCACGGGACATCGGCTCCTACGAC.

Notes on this clone: The sequenced fragment ends 3 residues before the CDR3 boundary, so the rest is inferred from the germline J gene. The chain combines TRBV11-2 with TRBJ1-4; TRBD1 might be the D (6 bases). This CDR3 comprises 15 residues. V shed 5 bases and J shed 7 bases, with 17 bases lying between them. The germline V gene encodes CDR1 SGHAT and CDR2 FQNNGV. CDR3 DNA (partial): TGTGCCAGCAGCCCTACTCCGGGGGGCAGTGAAAAA. This gives the protein CASSPTPGGSEK. The full CDR3 sequence reads CASSPTPGGSEKLFF.

Note on this clone: The read finishes 3 residues shy of the CDR3 end, and the germline J gene is used to complete it. The chain combines TRBV14 with TRBJ1-6, with 11 bases identical to TRBD1. The CDR3 runs to 19 residues. After removal of 2 bases from V and 7 bases from J, the junction contained 13 bases not matched to a gene. The germline V gene encodes CDR1 SGHDN and CDR2 FVKESK. The CDR3 spells CASSQRKPGQGGQNSPLHF. The CDR3 DNA, read in part, is TGTGCCAGCAGCCAAAGAAAGCCGGGACAGGGGGGGCAAAATTCACCC. Combining the CDR3 with reference TRBV14 and TRBJ1-6 gives the whole variable domain EAGVTQFPSHSVIEKGQTVTLRCDPISGHDNLYWYRRVMGKEIKFLLHFVKESKQDESGMPNNRFLAERTGGTYSTLKVQPAELEDSGVYFCASSQRKPGQGGQNSPLHFGNGTRLTVT.

On this clone itself: The read stops 3 residues short of the end of the CDR3; the missing end is completed from the germline J gene. The rearrangement links TRBV18 to TRBJ1-2, with 10 bases that match TRBD1. The CDR3 covers 17 residues. Germline CDR1 reads KGHSH; CDR2 reads LQKENI. The CDR3 region is CASSPSGTGEGTDTYTF. The CDR3 bases that were read are TGTGCCAGCTCACCTTCGGGGACAGGGGAAGGCACAGATACC. Combining the CDR3 with reference TRBV18 and TRBJ1-2 gives the whole variable domain NAGVMQNPRHLVRRRGQEARLRCSPMKGHSHVYWYRQLPEEGLKFMVYLQKENIIDESGMPKERFSAEFPKEGPSILRIQQVVRGDSAAYFCASSPSGTGEGTDTYTFGSGTRLTVV.

Turning to this clone: The read falls 3 residues short of the CDR3 end, and the missing part is taken from the germline J gene. The chain recombines TRBV5-1 with TRBJ2-1; a possible D gene is TRBD1 (5 bases). With 4 bases removed from V and 5 bases from J, the gap between germline ends came to 19 bases. The CDR3 extends over 16 amino acids. CDR1 is SGHRS, CDR2 YFSETQ, per germline. The covered CDR3 bases are TGCGCCAGCAGCGGCCGACAGAAGCCCACCCACAATGAG. Protein sequence: CASSGRQKPTHNE. The entire CDR3 is CASSGRQKPTHNEQFF.

In regard to this clone: The read ends 3 residues shy of where the CDR3 ends; the end is completed using the germline J gene. This sequence joins TRBV6-2 or TRBV6-3 and TRBJ2-3; the D is unclear. This CDR3 contains 14 residues. Germline V CDR1 and CDR2: MNHEY, SVGEGT. V lost 6 bases and J lost 0, with 10 bases in between. The part of the CDR3 DNA that was read is TGTGCCAGCAGGCAGGAAGAAAGCACAGATACG. Amino acids: CASRQEESTDT. The full CDR3 sequence reads CASRQEESTDTQYF.

As for this clone: Coverage ceases 3 residues before the CDR3 finishes, and the germline J gene fills in the end. The chain carries TRBV19 and TRBJ2-7; 8 bases fit TRBD1. Germline assignment: CDR1 LNHDA and CDR2 SQIVND (reference sequence). With 3 bases clipped from V and 3 bases from J, the junction kept 4 bases outside the gene matches. The CDR3 contains 14 residues. The sequenced CDR3 bases are TGTGCCAGTAGTATGGGGACAGGTATCTACGAG. Its protein product is CASSMGTGIYE. The CDR3 in its entirety is CASSMGTGIYEQYF. Variable domain in full (rest from reference TRBV19 and TRBJ2-7): DGGITQSPKYLFRKEGQNVTLSCEQNLNHDAMYWYRQDPGQGLRLIYYSQIVNDFQKGDIAEGYSVSREKKESFPLTVTSAQKNPTAFYLCASSMGTGIYEQYFGPGTRLTVT.

Regarding this clone: The read ends 3 residues shy of where the CDR3 ends; the end is completed using the germline J gene. V gene TRBV7-9 combines with J gene TRBJ1-5; D perhaps matches TRBD1 (6 bases). CDR1 is SEHNR, CDR2 FQNEAQ, per germline (reference sequence). The V end lost 4 bases, the J end lost 6 bases, and 16 bases lay between the germline ends. There are 15 residues in the CDR3. Partial CDR3 DNA: TGTGCCAGCAGCTCGACCCGGGGGGCGGGTCAGCCC. Translating gives CASSSTRGAGQP. The CDR3 reads in full as CASSSTRGAGQPQHF.

Comments on this clone: The read gets to within 3 residues of the CDR3 end, and the germline J gene fills in the rest. V usage is TRBV9 and J usage is TRBJ2-3; 15 nucleotides match TRBD2. V gave up 0 bases and J gave up 0 bases; unmatched junction bases: 5. CDR3 length: 19 amino acids. Germline CDR1 SGDLS, CDR2 YYNGEE. CDR3 bases read: TGTGCCAGCAGCGTAGTTGGACTAGCGGGGGGGGCTAGCACAGATACG. It codes for CASSVVGLAGGASTDT. The entire CDR3 is CASSVVGLAGGASTDTQYF.

A remark on this clone: The CDR3 end lies 3 residues beyond the end of the read and is filled in from the germline J gene. This rearrangement joins TRBV10-3 to TRBJ2-2, with TRBD1 as a possible D gene (6 bases). Germline CDR1 is ENHRY and CDR2 is SYGVKD. V lost 4 bases and J lost 0, with 9 bases in between. The CDR3 length is 15 residues. The CDR3 protein is CAISADSANTGELFF. Partial CDR3 DNA: TGTGCCATCAGTGCGGACAGTGCGAACACCGGGGAG.

Points on this clone: The observed sequence ends 3 residues before the CDR3 terminus, with the missing tail filled in from the germline J gene. This sequence joins TRBV12-3 or TRBV12-4 and TRBJ2-7; 9 nucleotides match TRBD2. This CDR3 has 14 residues. The V gene end was trimmed by 9 bases and the J gene end by 0 bases; junction bases not matched to a gene: 6. The DNA read from the CDR3 is TGTGCCAGTCAATATAGCGGGAGCTCCTACGAG. Residues: CASQYSGSSYE. The CDR3, in full, reads CASQYSGSSYEQYF.

CDR3 sequence: CASSAGGALNTEAFF. The CDR3 DNA, read in part, is TGTGCCAGCAGCGCTGGGGGGGCTTTGAACACTGAA. The V gene is TRBV5-6, the J gene TRBJ1-1; weak D call: TRBD1 (6 bases). The read finishes 3 residues shy of the CDR3 end, and the germline J gene is used to complete it. CDR3 size: 15 residues. Trimming cost V 4 bases and J 0 bases, with 13 bases left between them. From germline, CDR1 is SGHDT and CDR2 YYEEEE.

As for this clone: The read falls 3 residues short of the CDR3 end, and the missing part is taken from the germline J gene. The J gene is TRBJ2-2, the V gene TRBV5-1, with 7 positions matching TRBD1. The CDR3 is made up of 16 amino acids. The V segment lost 0 bases and the J segment 6 bases; nucleotides outside the gene matches: 8. Germline V gene sequence: CDR1 SGHRS, CDR2 YFSETQ. The CDR3 is CASSLARGLGAGELFF. Partial CDR3 DNA: TGCGCCAGCAGCTTGGCTAGGGGGCTCGGAGCCGGGGAG.

Comments on this clone: At one end, the junction sequence differs from germline, possibly due to a read error. From the germline J gene comes the end of the CDR3, since the read stops 3 residues before it. The chain uses TRBV4-2 and TRBJ2-7; 7 nucleotides align to TRBD2. In germline, CDR1 is LGHNA, CDR2 YNFKEQ. The CDR3 spans 14 residues. This chain's CDR3 is CASSPSGDPYEQYF. CDR3 bases read: TGCGCCAGCAGCCCCAGCGGGGACCCCTACGAG.

With regard to this clone: The CDR3 goes on 3 residues after the read ends, and that part is filled in from the germline J gene. The chain links TRBV20-1 to TRBJ2-3; D is undetermined. The V gene's germline CDR1 is DFQATT and CDR2 SNEGSKA (reference sequence). CDR3 length equals 16 residues. CDR3 DNA, as far as it was read: TGCAGTGCTAGTCCCGTCACCGCCTATAGCAATCAGCCG. This sequence encodes CSASPVTAYSNQP. The entire CDR3 reads CSASPVTAYSNQPQYF.

A remark on this clone: The DNA ends 3 residues before the CDR3 does, and the rest of the CDR3 is filled in from the germline J gene. The chain combines TRBV6-4 with TRBJ1-1; a possible D gene is TRBD1 (5 bases). Germline CDR1 MRHNA, CDR2 SNTAGT. V lost 6 bases, J lost 0 bases, and 14 bases lay in between. The CDR3 is 15 residues long. The CDR3 is CASRKQAVMNTEAFF. The CDR3 bases that were read are TGTGCCAGCAGGAAACAGGCAGTAATGAACACTGAA.

As to this clone: The CDR3 end is not reached by the read, which stops 3 residues before it; the germline J gene fills it in. This sequence joins TRBV7-2 and TRBJ2-3; D gene uncertain. The CDR3 has 12 residues. Germline values: CDR1 SGHTA, CDR2 FQGNSA. Between the trimmed V and J ends, which lost 5 bases and 2 bases, there was a span of 5 bases. The CDR3 bases that were read are TGTGCCAGCAGCACCTACACAGATACG. This encodes CASSTYTDT. The CDR3, in full, reads CASSTYTDTQYF.

Concerning this clone: The CDR3 end lies 3 residues beyond the end of the read and is filled in from the germline J gene. This sequence joins TRBV12-3 or TRBV12-4 and TRBJ1-2, with 9 positions matching TRBD1. Trimming removed 7 bases from V and 2 bases from J; junction bases left unmatched: 11. The CDR3 totals 16 residues. The CDR3 bases that were read are TGTGCCAGCACCGCACCCGACAGGGGGTTGAACTATGGC. Protein sequence: CASTAPDRGLNYG. The whole CDR3 sequence is CASTAPDRGLNYGYTF.

About this clone: With the read ending 3 residues before the CDR3 end, the germline J gene is used to fill in that end. The V gene is TRBV30, the J gene TRBJ1-2, with a weak D call TRBD1 (5 bases). From germline, CDR1 is GTSNPN and CDR2 SVGIG (reference sequence). This CDR3 is 12 amino acids long. The CDR3 is CAWSSGWRGYTF. Incomplete CDR3 DNA: TGTGCCTGGAGTTCAGGGTGGCGGGGC.

The CDR3: CASSRNARDGTVFSGANVLTF. The sequenced CDR3 bases are TGTGCCAGCTCACGAAACGCCCGGGACGGGACAGTCTTCTCTGGGGCCAACGTC. The rearrangement joins TRBV18 to TRBJ2-6; TRBD1 agrees at 7 bases. The read comes to an end 3 residues before the CDR3 does, leaving the germline J gene to fill in the end. The length of the CDR3 is 21 residues. Per the germline V gene, CDR1 is KGHSH and CDR2 is LQKENI. With 4 bases clipped from V and 0 bases from J, the junction kept 18 bases outside the gene matches.